These 3 T cell receptor beta chains came from one sample sequenced in a study of blood T cell repertoires in COVID-19. TCRdb keeps only in-frame clones here, not all; method: immunoSEQ multiplex PCR. The repertoire includes tens of thousands of clones, roughly 90% of them detected once, and about 2.3% sits in the top ten. Sequencing used peripheral blood. These receptor sequences come from a human donor with active COVID-19. The donor label of this sample is uncertain.

The V and J genes are TRBV19 and TRBJ1-4, with 8 bases lining up with TRBD1. CDR1 and CDR2 (germline): LNHDA, SQIVND (reference sequence). The CDR3 has 15 amino acids. The trim removed 5 bases at V and 5 bases at J, leaving 7 bases unmatched. The CDR3: CASSPNRGGNEKLFF. CDR3 sequence (DNA): TGTGCCAGTAGTCCGAACAGGGGGGGAAATGAAAAACTGTTTTTT.

This chain uses TRBV7-2 with TRBJ2-5; D remains ambiguous. Germline CDR1 reads SGHTA; CDR2 reads FQGNSA. V was shortened by 0 bases and J by 4 bases, with 6 bases between the two germline ends. The CDR3 contains 13 residues. Here the CDR3 reads CASSLARIETQYF. CDR3 in DNA: TGTGCCAGCAGCTTAGCCAGGATAGAGACCCAGTACTTC.

The J gene is TRBJ1-4, the V gene TRBV14, with TRBD1 matching over 9 bases. CDR1 is SGHDN, CDR2 FVKESK, per germline. The V gene end was trimmed by 5 bases and the J gene end by 5 bases; junction bases not matched to a gene: 9. The CDR3 extends over 16 amino acids. In DNA, the CDR3 is TGTGCCAGCAGCAAATTACCGGGACAGGGAAATGAAAAACTGTTTTTT. Amino acids: CASSKLPGQGNEKLFF. The whole variable domain, filled in from reference TRBV14 and TRBJ1-4, reads EAGVTQFPSHSVIEKGQTVTLRCDPISGHDNLYWYRRVMGKEIKFLLHFVKESKQDESGMPNNRFLAERTGGTYSTLKVQPAELEDSGVYFCASSKLPGQGNEKLFFGSGTQLSVL.